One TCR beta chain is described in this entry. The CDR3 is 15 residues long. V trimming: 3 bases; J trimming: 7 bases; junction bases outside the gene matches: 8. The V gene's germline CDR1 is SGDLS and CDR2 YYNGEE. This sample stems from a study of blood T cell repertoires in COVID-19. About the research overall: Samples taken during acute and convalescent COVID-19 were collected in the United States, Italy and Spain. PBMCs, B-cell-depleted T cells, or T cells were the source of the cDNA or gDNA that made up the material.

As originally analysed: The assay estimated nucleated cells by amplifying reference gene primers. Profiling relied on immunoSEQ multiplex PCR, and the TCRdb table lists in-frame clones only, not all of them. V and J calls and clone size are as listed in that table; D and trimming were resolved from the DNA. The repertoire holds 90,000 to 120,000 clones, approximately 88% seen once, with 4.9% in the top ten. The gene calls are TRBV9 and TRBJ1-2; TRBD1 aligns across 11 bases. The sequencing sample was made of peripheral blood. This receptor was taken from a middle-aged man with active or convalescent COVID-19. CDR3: CASSDWDRGSRGYTF. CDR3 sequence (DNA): TGTGCCAGCAGCGATTGGGACAGGGGGAGTCGTGGCTACACCTTC. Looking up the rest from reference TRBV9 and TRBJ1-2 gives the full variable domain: DSGVTQTPKHLITATGQRVTLRCSPRSGDLSVYWYQQSLDQGLQFLIQYYNGEERAKGNILERFSAQQFPDLHSELNLSSLELGDSALYFCASSDWDRGSRGYTFGSGTRLTVV.